This T cell receptor beta chain was recovered during a study of cytomegalovirus exposure and HLA in healthy donors. Regarding the study as a whole: Some V segments (TRBV6-2 and TRBV6-3 among them) were excluded as indistinguishable. Rare TCR sequences predominated, though certain public TCRs were found in many donors.

Despite likely unrecorded immune exposures, the donors were nominally healthy at the time of sampling. As regards this clone: What it binds is unknown.

In the PCR, 60 Vbeta and 13 Jbeta primers were used. Here immunoSEQ multiplex PCR was the method, and the copy in TCRdb shows in-frame clones only, minus some. The sample lists a few hundred thousand clones; roughly two thirds were seen once. Trimming at V came to 1 base and at J to 4 bases, leaving 8 bases not matched to a gene. This CDR3 region has 16 residues. CDR1 is SGHRS and CDR2 is YFSETQ in the germline V gene. Input material: PBMCs. The chain couples TRBV5-1 to TRBJ2-1; TRBD2 agrees at 7 bases. The TCR was taken from a female donor in good health and CMV-seronegative. Written as DNA, the CDR3 is TGCGCCAGCAGCTTGTGGACGGGAGGTTCTTACAATGAGCAGTTCTTC. It encodes CASSLWTGGSYNEQFF.